Detailed here is one T cell receptor (beta chain). The antigen remains unidentified. Amplification used 60 Vbeta primers and 13 Jbeta primers. Using immunoSEQ multiplex PCR, the repertoire was profiled, and TCRdb retains in-frame clones only, with some absent. The table lists approximately 120,000 clones, 80% to 85% of them singletons. This specimen comes from a study of cytomegalovirus exposure and HLA in healthy donors. Regarding the study as a whole: The likely explanation for a cluster of highly shared sequence variants was sequencing artifact. A later analysis found TCR association rates differed by HLA locus, highest for DRB1 and lowest for HLA-C.

There are 15 residues in the CDR3. Trimming shortened V by 0 bases and J by 1 base, and 10 bases separated the two germline ends. CDR1 SGHNT and CDR2 YYREEE come from the germline V gene (reference sequence). Specimen: PBMCs. This TCR was recovered from a woman younger than 45 in good health and CMV-seronegative. The V gene is TRBV5-4, the J gene TRBJ1-2, with D maybe TRBD1 (5 bases). CDR3: CASSLEVRDNYGYTF. The CDR3 bases are TGTGCCAGCAGCTTGGAGGTCAGGGATAACTATGGCTACACCTTC.